This TCR beta chain is from a study of blood T cell repertoires in COVID-19. The overall study: Samples came from the United States, Italy and Spain, spanning acute and convalescent COVID-19. Sources were T cells, B-cell-depleted T cells, or PBMCs; the material itself was cDNA or gDNA.

The V segment lost 5 bases and the J segment 0 bases; nucleotides outside the gene matches: 1. This CDR3 is 14 amino acids long. CDR1 and CDR2 from the germline V gene are SGHTA and FQGNSA. As handled by the study authors: Using reference gene primer amplification, nucleated cell counts were estimated. Measured with immunoSEQ multiplex PCR; TCRdb has only the in-frame clones, and not every one. That table furnishes V, J and clone size, whereas the DNA furnished D and trimming. The top ten hold roughly 4.8% of the sample, which has around 150,000 clones, roughly 90% seen once. What was sequenced was peripheral blood. This sequence was found in a man aged 25 to 45 with COVID-19, enrolled during active disease. J is TRBJ1-3 and V is TRBV7-2; the match to TRBD1 covers 7 bases. CDR3 bases: TGTGCCAGCAGCCCAGGGGGCTCTGGAAACACCATATATTTT. This translates into CASSPGGSGNTIYF.